This T cell receptor beta chain is drawn from a study of chemoradiotherapy in HPV16-positive cancers. Study results and caveats: Candidate HPV-specific clones and E7-related TCR motifs grew in tumor during treatment.

The germline V gene has CDR1 LGHNA and CDR2 YNFKEQ. There are 15 residues in the CDR3. V lost 4 bases and J lost 8; bases outside the gene matches: 11. Profiling relied on immunoSEQ multiplex PCR, and the TCRdb table lists in-frame clones only, not all of them. The sample yields under 40,000 clones, 70% to 90% seen once. Comments on this clone: Its antigen is unidentified.

This sequence was found in a human donor with HPV-associated anogenital cancer. The specimen was blood, collected from a patient who underwent chemoradiotherapy. The chain uses TRBV4-2 and TRBJ2-1; 7 bases line up with TRBD2. The CDR3 loop is CASSPLGREGHEQFF. CDR3 DNA sequence: TGTGCCAGCAGCCCCCTGGGCAGGGAGGGCCATGAGCAGTTCTTC.